This is a list of T cell receptor beta chains from one sample in a study of CD8+CD57+ T cells in acquired aplastic anemia. TCRdb re-called the reads with MiXCR, one entry per CDR3 protein. The repertoire consists of 100,000 to 150,000 distinct CDR3 sequences, with about 40% occurring once and the leading ten covering 8% to 9.5%. What was sequenced was sorted CD4+, CD8+, or CD8+CD57+ T cells (not recorded which) from PBMCs. The receptors derive from a human donor in good health, serving as a control. Each CDR3 is given with its conserved first and last residue. A D gene is named only where the DNA matches it firmly. Some rows have no size entry. The others give once, few or many, or a class for an expanded clone.

d_gene,abundance,j_gene,v_gene,CDR3nt,CDR3aa
NA,many,TRBJ2-7,TRBV7-2,TGTGCCAGCAGCTTATCTGTAGCGGCATCGTACGAGCAGTACTTC,CASSLSVAASYEQYF
NA,many,TRBJ2-7,TRBV5-1,TGCGCCAGCAGCTTGTGGGGAGGGTGGCGACAGGTTGTATCCTACGAGCAGTACTTC,CASSLWGGWRQVVSYEQYF
NA,many,TRBJ1-3,TRBV12-3/TRBV12-4,TGTGCCAGCAGTTTTCAGGAGGGAAACACCATATATTTT,CASSFQEGNTIYF
NA,NA,TRBJ2-5,TRBV15,TGTGCCACCAGCAGAGATAGAGAGCTAGAGACCCAGTACTTC,CATSRDRELETQYF
NA,many,TRBJ1-4,TRBV9,TGTGCCAGCAGCGTAGGCTCAGTTTTTGAAAAACTGTTTTTT,CASSVGSVFEKLFF
TRBD1,many,TRBJ1-6,TRBV11-1,TGTGCCAGCAGCTTAGGAGGGACAGTACCCAATTCACCCCTCCACTTT,CASSLGGTVPNSPLHF
NA,NA,TRBJ1-4,TRBV19,TGTGCCAGTAGTAAGTCCGGGACAGAAAAACTGTTTTTT,CASSKSGTEKLFF
NA,NA,TRBJ1-5,TRBV2,TGTGCCAGCAGTGAAATCCCGATCAGGTCCAATCAGCCCCAGCATTTT,CASSEIPIRSNQPQHF
TRBD2,many,TRBJ2-1,TRBV9,TGTGCCAGCAGCGGCGGGGGAGGCTACAATGAGCAGTTCTTC,CASSGGGGYNEQFF
TRBD1,NA,TRBJ2-7,TRBV20-1,TGCAGTGCTTCACCCGGGACAGGGATCTTCGAGCAGTACTTC,CSASPGTGIFEQYF
TRBD1,many,TRBJ2-7,TRBV20-1,TGCAGTGCTCTCCCGGGACAGGGGACTCAGCAGTACTTC,CSALPGQGTQQYF
NA,many,TRBJ1-4,TRBV20-1,TGCAGTGCTAGAGATATGAACGGGGCGGAAAAACTGTTTTTT,CSARDMNGAEKLFF
NA,few,TRBJ2-7,TRBV20-1,TGCAGTGCTAGAACTCTCGAAGACCTGAACGAGCAGTACTTC,CSARTLEDLNEQYF
NA,once,TRBJ1-5,TRBV4-2,TGTGCCAGCAACGGGCGGGGTGGTTTTTCGAGCAATCAGCCCCAGCATTTT,CASNGRGGFSSNQPQHF
TRBD1,many,TRBJ1-2,TRBV6-1,TGTGCCAGCAGTACCCAGGGGGCGCAGGGCTACACCTTC,CASSTQGAQGYTF
TRBD1,NA,TRBJ2-1,TRBV6-1,TGTGCCAGCACCCACTCCAGGACAGGCTCCTACAATGAGCAGTTCTTC,CASTHSRTGSYNEQFF
NA,many,TRBJ2-3,TRBV7-2,TGTGCCAGCAGCGTGGACTGGCTCACAGATACGCGGTATTTT,CASSVDWLTDTRYF
NA,few,TRBJ2-5,TRBV27,TGTGCCAGCAGTTTTTCAACTTGGGGCGAGACCCAGTACTTC,CASSFSTWGETQYF
TRBD1,NA,TRBJ2-7,TRBV24-1,TGTGCCACCGAGGGACAGGGTGGCGAGCAGTACTTC,CATEGQGGEQYF
NA,many,TRBJ2-6,TRBV5-1,TGCGCCAGCAGCCCCGCACTAGACATCTCTGGGGCCAACGTCCTGACTTTC,CASSPALDISGANVLTF
TRBD2,NA,TRBJ2-2,TRBV30,TGTGCCTGGAACGCTGGGACGGGGGGGACCGGGGAGCTGTTTTTT,CAWNAGTGGTGELFF
NA,NA,TRBJ2-3,TRBV5-1,TGCGCCAGCAGCTTGGAGGGCGAGACAGATACGCAGTATTTT,CASSLEGETDTQYF
NA,NA,TRBJ2-5,TRBV3-1,TGTGCCAGCAGCCAAGGGGCGGGGGCCGAAGTAGAGACCCAGTACTTC,CASSQGAGAEVETQYF
NA,many,TRBJ2-3,TRBV20-1,TGCAGTGCCCTAGGGGACTTCACAGATACGCAGTATTTT,CSALGDFTDTQYF
TRBD1,many,TRBJ1-5,TRBV4-1,TGCGCCAGCAGCCAGAGCCTTGACAGGGGAGGGCAGCCCCAGCATTTT,CASSQSLDRGGQPQHF
TRBD1,many,TRBJ1-1,TRBV3-1,TGTGCCAGCAGCCTTGACGGAACAGGGGCTGAAGCTTTCTTT,CASSLDGTGAEAFF
NA,many,TRBJ2-2,TRBV19,TGTGCCAGTAGTATCCTTCGCAGGGGGGACACCGGGGAGCTGTTTTTT,CASSILRRGDTGELFF
TRBD1,NA,TRBJ1-4,TRBV2,TGTGCCAGCAGCAAGACAGGGTCTGGAAAACTGTTTTTT,CASSKTGSGKLFF
NA,NA,TRBJ1-1,TRBV20-1,TGCAGTGCAAGTTTAGGGAACGAAGCTTTCTTT,CSASLGNEAFF
TRBD1,NA,TRBJ2-7,TRBV24-1,TGTGCCACCAGTGATCGCGGCGGGACAGGGCTCTACGAGCAGTACTTC,CATSDRGGTGLYEQYF
NA,NA,TRBJ1-3,TRBV7-9,TGTGCCAACAGCTTAGCTTCGGTCGCTGGAGGCACCATATATTTT,CANSLASVAGGTIYF
NA,many,TRBJ1-6,TRBV28,TGTGCCAGCAGTTTGCTCATTTCACCCCTCCACTTT,CASSLLISPLHF
TRBD1,NA,TRBJ1-2,TRBV2,TGTGCCAGCACGACAGGGATTCCCTACACCTTC,CASTTGIPYTF
NA,NA,TRBJ2-3,TRBV30,TGTGCCTGGAGTGTAGGGGGAGGGAGCCCCCCAGATACGCAGTATTTT,CAWSVGGGSPPDTQYF
NA,NA,TRBJ1-1,TRBV20-1,TGCAGTGCTAGAAGGCTGGCGAACACTGAAGCTTTCTTT,CSARRLANTEAFF
NA,many,TRBJ1-1,TRBV2,TGTGCCAGCAGAGAACACGCTCCTGAAGCTTTCTTT,CASREHAPEAFF
NA,NA,TRBJ1-2,TRBV24-1,TGTGCCACCAGTGCTAACTATGGCTACACCTTC,CATSANYGYTF
NA,many,TRBJ1-1,TRBV20-1,TGCAGTGCTATAGGACGGAGTCCCCGGGTCTCTGAAGCTTTCTTT,CSAIGRSPRVSEAFF
TRBD2,few,TRBJ2-7,TRBV14,TGTGCCAGCAGCCGATCCCTAGCGGGGGTCCACGAGCAGTACTTC,CASSRSLAGVHEQYF
NA,many,TRBJ1-2,TRBV5-1,TGCGCCAGCAGCTTGCGGGTCGGGGTTAACTATGGCTACACCTTC,CASSLRVGVNYGYTF
NA,few,TRBJ1-2,TRBV15,TGTGCCACCAGCAGAGAAGGGACTACCGGTGGCTACACCTTC,CATSREGTTGGYTF
TRBD1,NA,TRBJ1-5,TRBV7-9,TGTGCCAGCAGGGACAGGGGGTATCAGCCCCAGCATTTT,CASRDRGYQPQHF
NA,NA,TRBJ2-5,TRBV15,TGTGCCACCAGCAGACCCGGGGGCTACGGGGAGACCCAGTACTTC,CATSRPGGYGETQYF
TRBD1,NA,TRBJ1-2,TRBV10-3,TGTGCCAGCAGAGGGACAGGGGGCGACGAGCAGTACTATGGCTACACCTTC,CASRGTGGDEQYYGYTF
NA,many,TRBJ2-5,TRBV14,TGTGCCAGCAGCCGGCTCGCCATAGCGCAAGAGACCCAGTACTTC,CASSRLAIAQETQYF
NA,once,TRBJ2-1,TRBV7-3,TGTGCCAGCAGCCTGATGGGCTACAATGAGCAGTTCTTC,CASSLMGYNEQFF
NA,NA,TRBJ1-2,TRBV7-9,TGTGCCAGCAGCCGGGGACCGAGCTATGGCTACACCTTC,CASSRGPSYGYTF
TRBD2,NA,TRBJ2-7,TRBV10-2,TGCGCCAGCAGTGAGTCGACTAGCGGGAGCTCCTACGAGCAGTACTTC,CASSESTSGSSYEQYF
NA,many,TRBJ2-5,TRBV6-5,TGTGCCAGCACTACCACCTGGGGGACCCAGTACTTC,CASTTTWGTQYF
NA,many,TRBJ2-7,TRBV27,TGTGCCAGCAGTCGCTACGGGCAGGCCGGACCCTACGAGCAGTACTTC,CASSRYGQAGPYEQYF
TRBD2,many,TRBJ2-1,TRBV4-2,TGTGCCAGCAGCCCCCGACTAGCGGGGGACAATGAGCAGTTCTTC,CASSPRLAGDNEQFF